Shown below are 18 T cell receptor beta chains from a single sample sequenced in a study of response to subunit inactivated influenza vaccine. One entry per CDR3 protein results from TCRdb running MiXCR on the RT-PCR reads. The top ten hold approximately 7.6% of the sample, which has roughly 650,000 distinct CDR3 sequences, about 15% seen once. The source material was PBMCs from blood, sampled 14 days before vaccination. All receptors derive from a man aged 50-59 years who received an inactivated influenza vaccine.

This clonotype showed up many times. The V call is TRBV7-9, the J call TRBJ2-2, with 7 bases matching TRBD1. J gave up 4 bases and V 0 bases, and 5 bases lay outside the gene matches. The CDR3 has 16 amino acids. Germline V CDR1 and CDR2: SEHNR, FQNEAQ (reference sequence). For the CDR3, the DNA is TGTGCCAGCAGCTTAGCCCCCGGGACAGCCACCGGGGAGCTGTTTTTT. Residues: CASSLAPGTATGELFF. Combining the CDR3 with reference TRBV7-9 and TRBJ2-2 gives the whole variable domain DTGVSQNPRHKITKRGQNVTFRCDPISEHNRLYWYRQTLGQGPEFLTYFQNEAQLEKSRLLSDRFSAERPKGSFSTLEIQRTEQGDSAMYLCASSLAPGTATGELFFGEGSRLTVL.

V and J are TRBV4-3 and TRBJ2-1, with 8 bases that match TRBD2. CDR3 length equals 15 residues. Looked up from germline, CDR1 is LGHNA and CDR2 is YSLEER. The ends lost 0 bases at V and 11 bases at J; junction bases unmatched: 9. As DNA, the CDR3 is TGCGCCAGCAGCCAAGACTCTAGCGGGTATAGGAAGCAGTTCTTC. As protein: CASSQDSSGYRKQFF.

The table lists this clonotype with many counts. The chain employs TRBV7-6 and TRBJ1-6; TRBD1 agrees at 7 bases. This CDR3 has 17 amino acids. Trimming took 4 bases from V and 0 from J; bases not matched to a gene: 6. Germline CDR1 reads SGHVS; CDR2 reads FNYEAQ. The CDR3 protein is CASSYTGQSSYNSPLHF. CDR3 DNA: TGTGCCAGCAGCTATACGGGACAGAGCTCCTATAATTCACCCCTCCACTTT.

The table lists this clonotype with a few counts. The rearrangement uses TRBV12-3 or TRBV12-4 and TRBJ1-2, with D perhaps TRBD1 (5 bases). V was trimmed by 1 base and J by 4 bases, leaving 10 bases between them. This CDR3 region has 14 residues. CDR3: CASSLGAGIYGYTF. As DNA, the CDR3 is TGTGCCAGCAGTTTAGGGGCAGGGATCTATGGCTACACCTTC.

This clonotype was picked up a small number of times. The chain recombines TRBV5-1 with TRBJ2-3, with TRBD2 matching over 7 bases. The CDR3 runs to 14 residues. The germline V gene has CDR1 SGHRS and CDR2 YFSETQ. Germline trimming cut 5 bases from V and 2 bases from J; bases unmatched to any gene: 5. The CDR3: CASRLATDTDTQYF. CDR3 bases: TGCGCCAGCAGACTAGCGACCGACACAGATACGCAGTATTTT.

The chain is built from TRBV11-3 and TRBJ2-3; TRBD1 is a possible D gene (6 bases). The germline CDR1 and CDR2 sequences are SGHNT and YENEEA. Trimming left V 3 bases short and J 2 bases short, with 9 bases between. The CDR3 sequence is 14 residues long. The chain's CDR3 is CASSFRQDTDTQYF. CDR3 DNA sequence: TGTGCCAGCAGCTTCCGACAGGACACAGATACGCAGTATTTT.

J is TRBJ2-5 and V is TRBV2, with unresolved D. CDR1 is SNHLY and CDR2 is FYNNEI in the germline V gene. Trimming shortened V by 6 bases and J by 5 bases, and 13 bases separated the two germline ends. This CDR3 has 13 amino acids. CDR3 bases: TGTGCCAGCAGCCAGACTCAAGGGGAGACCCAGTACTTC. Protein product: CASSQTQGETQYF.

The CDR3 coding sequence is TGTGCCAGCAGGGATTCCGGGACAGGGATTGGGGGAAACACTGAAGCTTTCTTT. Amino acids: CASRDSGTGIGGNTEAFF. The chain links TRBV11-1 to TRBJ1-1, with 9 nucleotides matching TRBD1. This CDR3 is built from 18 residues. The J segment lost 2 bases and the V segment lost 6 bases, leaving 16 bases of the junction unmatched. Germline CDR1 and CDR2: SGHAT and FQDESV (reference sequence).

This clonotype came up many times. This rearrangement joins TRBV24-1 to TRBJ2-2, with 7 positions matching TRBD1. The V gene end was trimmed by 3 bases and the J gene end by 6 bases; junction bases not matched to a gene: 6. The CDR3 length is 15 residues. The V gene's germline CDR1 is KGHDR and CDR2 SFDVKD. The CDR3 protein is CATSDTGQFPGELFF. As DNA, the CDR3 is TGTGCCACCAGTGATACGGGACAGTTCCCCGGGGAGCTGTTTTTT.

The V call is TRBV9, the J call TRBJ2-7; D remains unclear. Germline V CDR1 and CDR2: SGDLS, YYNGEE. The V and J ends lost 2 bases and 0 bases respectively, with 9 bases between them. The CDR3 extends over 14 amino acids. CDR3 DNA sequence: TGTGCCAGCAGCGTTGGTTTGAGCTCCTACGAGCAGTACTTC. It codes for CASSVGLSSYEQYF.

In this sample, this clonotype turned up a few times. Here the CDR3 reads CSASRTSGSTDEQYF. Written as DNA, the CDR3 is TGCAGTGCTAGTCGGACTAGCGGGAGTACCGACGAGCAGTACTTC. V and J are TRBV20-1 and TRBJ2-7; TRBD2 agrees at 13 bases. After removal of 3 bases from V and 5 bases from J, the junction contained 7 bases not matched to a gene. CDR3 size: 15 residues. Germline V lookup: CDR1 DFQATT, CDR2 SNEGSKA (reference sequence).

The chain employs TRBV6-1 and TRBJ2-3; the D call may be TRBD1 or TRBD2 (5 bases each). V was clipped by 6 bases and J by 5 bases, with 15 bases between them. Germline V gives CDR1 MNHNS, CDR2 SASEGT. The CDR3 runs to 14 residues. The CDR3 nucleotides read TGTGCCAGCAGATTCGGGACCCGGGGAGATACGCAGTATTTT. It encodes CASRFGTRGDTQYF.

The V gene is TRBV12-3 or TRBV12-4, the J gene TRBJ1-5; 8 nucleotides match TRBD1. The CDR3 runs 16 residues. V trimming: 5 bases; J trimming: 1 base; junction bases outside the gene matches: 7. CDR3 bases: TGTGCCAGCAGTCTCGATAGGACAGGGAGCAATCAGCCCCAGCATTTT. This translates into CASSLDRTGSNQPQHF.

This clonotype was counted a few times. This chain uses TRBV2 with TRBJ1-5, with a possible D match to TRBD1 (5 bases). V lost 3 bases and J 3 bases, leaving 9 bases between the germline ends. Germline V gene sequence: CDR1 SNHLY, CDR2 FYNNEI. There are 14 residues in the CDR3. CDR3 nucleotides: TGTGCCAGCAGTGACTCAGGGAACAATCAGCCCCAGCATTTT. Residues: CASSDSGNNQPQHF.

The V call is TRBV7-9, the J call TRBJ1-2; 7 nucleotides align to TRBD1. V was clipped by 4 bases and J by 0 bases; unmatched bases: 5. Germline assignment: CDR1 SEHNR and CDR2 FQNEAQ (reference sequence). CDR3 size: 15 residues. The CDR3 DNA follows: TGTGCCAGCAGCTCTCGGGACAGTCCTAACTATGGCTACACCTTC. Protein: CASSSRDSPNYGYTF. The whole variable domain, filled in from reference TRBV7-9 and TRBJ1-2, reads DTGVSQNPRHKITKRGQNVTFRCDPISEHNRLYWYRQTLGQGPEFLTYFQNEAQLEKSRLLSDRFSAERPKGSFSTLEIQRTEQGDSAMYLCASSSRDSPNYGYTFGSGTRLTVV.

This clonotype was observed at least ten times. V and J are TRBV7-2 and TRBJ2-7, with TRBD2 as a possible D gene (6 bases). The CDR3 is 15 amino acids. Germline V gene sequence: CDR1 SGHTA, CDR2 FQGNSA. Trimming pared 4 bases from V and 3 bases from J, leaving 16 bases between. CDR3 amino acids: CASSSTPGGSYEQYF. CDR3 coding DNA: TGTGCCAGCAGCTCGACTCCCGGAGGGAGCTACGAGCAGTACTTC.

This clonotype was detected many times. This sequence joins TRBV5-1 and TRBJ1-3; D is unresolved. The CDR3 consists of 16 residues. Per the germline V gene, CDR1 is SGHRS and CDR2 is YFSETQ. V was trimmed by 0 bases and J by 3 bases, leaving 13 bases between them. The CDR3 protein is CASSLEQASRGNTIYF. CDR3 sequence (DNA): TGCGCCAGCAGCTTGGAGCAGGCCTCCCGTGGAAACACCATATATTTT.

This clonotype was seen ten or more times. A read error may produce the germline difference seen at one junction end. V usage is TRBV18 and J usage is TRBJ2-3, with 7 bases aligning to TRBD1. Germline V gene data show CDR1 as KGHSH and CDR2 as LQKENI. The CDR3 contains 13 residues. Here the CDR3 reads CASSPDRADTQYF. CDR3 nucleotide sequence: TGCGCCAGCAGTCCCGACAGGGCGGATACGCAGTATTTT.